Sequencing of this T cell receptor beta chain was carried out in a study of vaccination and CD4 T cells after COVID-19. Study information: Stimulation used overlapping spike peptides from SARS-CoV-2, HCoV-NL63, HCoV-OC43 and HCoV-229E. As a positive control, some control cultures were given a CEFX pool, while others were given an HIV-1 Nef pool or no peptide.

The treatment: approximately 10-day PBMC culture with coronavirus spike peptide pools or control peptides (ViraFEST assay). On this clonotype itself: Antigen unknown.

Oncomine TCR Beta short-read sequencing was applied to DNA from cultured CD4+ T cells. TCRdb fed the PCR reads into MiXCR, producing one record per CDR3 protein. The sample shows approximately 21,000 distinct CDR3 sequences, about 44% of them seen only once. The CDR3 has 17 residues. CDR1 is SGHNT and CDR2 is YENEEA in the germline V gene. V was trimmed by 0 bases and J by 4 bases, leaving 18 bases between them. The starting material was CD4+ T cells from blood, cultured in vitro, obtained before SARS-CoV-2 vaccination. This TCR was sampled from a human donor who had recovered from COVID-19. The V gene is TRBV11-3, the J gene TRBJ1-1; D might be TRBD1 (5 bases). In DNA form, the CDR3 reads TGTGCCAGCAGCTTAGATTGGTCGGCAGGGACGGTCACTGAAGCTTTCTTT. The encoded protein is CASSLDWSAGTVTEAFF. Full variable domain (remainder filled in from reference TRBV11-3 and TRBJ1-1): EAGVVQSPRYKIIEKKQPVAFWCNPISGHNTLYWYLQNLGQGPELLIRYENEEAVDDSQLPKDRFSAERLKGVDSTLKIQPAELGDSAVYLCASSLDWSAGTVTEAFFGQGTRLTVV.